The 28 T cell receptor beta chains listed next were all sequenced from one sample in a study of breast tumors, draining lymph nodes, adjacent tissues. One entry per CDR3 protein, called by TCRdb with MiXCR from the multiplex PCR reads. The table lists under 300,000 distinct CDR3 sequences, less than 40% of them singletons, with over 3.5% in the top ten. Breast cancer patients provided tissue from their axillary draining lymph nodes. Sequencing used axillary lymph node tissue. These receptors originate from a female donor with breast cancer. Some clones in this sample may be carry-over from other donors' samples.

The sample holds many counts of this clonotype. V usage is TRBV20-1 and J usage is TRBJ2-7; D is possibly TRBD2 (5 bases). The CDR3 contains 15 residues. Germline CDR1 DFQATT, CDR2 SNEGSKA (reference sequence). Trimming shortened V by 6 bases and J by 0 bases, and 18 bases separated the two germline ends. In DNA form, the CDR3 reads TGCAGTGCCCTCCGGGGAAATGAGCGCTCCTACGAGCAGTACTTC. Translating it yields CSALRGNERSYEQYF.

This clonotype was observed many times. The rearrangement uses TRBV19 and TRBJ1-5; 7 bases line up with TRBD1. Germline trimming cut 5 bases from V and 7 bases from J; bases unmatched to any gene: 5. This CDR3 is 13 amino acids long. From germline, CDR1 is LNHDA and CDR2 SQIVND (reference sequence). Written as DNA, the CDR3 is TGTGCCAGTAGTGGAGACAGGGTCCAGCCCCAGCATTTT. The encoded protein is CASSGDRVQPQHF.

This clonotype has at least ten counts. The V call is TRBV5-1, the J call TRBJ2-2; D gene uncertain. Germline loops: CDR1 SGHRS, CDR2 YFSETQ. The CDR3 is made up of 12 amino acids. The V end was cut by 4 bases, the J end by 3 bases, with 4 bases between. The CDR3 sequence is CASSQYTGELFF. In nucleotides, the CDR3 is TGCGCCAGCAGCCAATACACCGGGGAGCTGTTTTTT.

This clonotype was counted at least ten times. The chain uses TRBV24-1 and TRBJ2-3; D might be TRBD2 (6 bases). Germline values: CDR1 KGHDR, CDR2 SFDVKD. The CDR3 runs to 17 residues. Deletions cut 5 bases from V and 1 base from J, with 18 bases between. CDR3 sequence (DNA): TGTGCCACCAGTGGAGGACTACAATCCGCGGGCACAGATACGCAGTATTTT. Translated, it gives CATSGGLQSAGTDTQYF.

This clonotype was recorded many times. The V gene is TRBV3-1, the J gene TRBJ1-3; D not resolved. Germline lookup yields CDR1 LGHDT and CDR2 YNNKEL (reference sequence). This CDR3 has 12 amino acids. Trimming left V 2 bases short and J 8 bases short, with 7 bases between. The CDR3 nucleotides read TGTGCCAGCAGCCAAAACCCGGACACCATATATTTT. It codes for CASSQNPDTIYF. Variable domain in full (rest from reference TRBV3-1 and TRBJ1-3): DTAVSQTPKYLVTQMGNDKSIKCEQNLGHDTMYWYKQDSKKFLKIMFSYNNKELIINETVPNRFSPKSPDKAHLNLHINSLELGDSAVYFCASSQNPDTIYFGEGSWLTVV.

The chain links TRBV15 to TRBJ1-6, with D tentatively TRBD1 (6 bases). Germline CDR1 is LNHNV and CDR2 is YYDKDF (reference sequence). Trimming removed 2 bases at V and 10 bases at J, with 12 bases between. This CDR3 is built from 14 residues. CDR3 DNA sequence: TGTGCCACCAGCAGACAACAGGGATCATCACCCCTCCACTTT. It specifies CATSRQQGSSPLHF.

The rearrangement links TRBV6-1 to TRBJ2-2; a possible D gene is TRBD1 (6 bases). Trimming stripped 6 bases from V and 6 bases from J, with 14 bases between. The CDR3 is made up of 14 amino acids. Germline CDR1 is MNHNS and CDR2 is SASEGT. For the CDR3, the DNA is TGTGCCAGCAGCGCCCGTTCAGGGGCCGGGGAGCTGTTTTTT. It encodes CASSARSGAGELFF.

This clonotype was picked up many times. This chain connects TRBV11-2 to TRBJ1-5; no clear D gene. V lost 5 bases to trimming and J lost 6 bases, with 17 bases between them. Germline loops: CDR1 SGHAT, CDR2 FQNNGV. The CDR3 runs to 15 residues. DNA of the CDR3: TGTGCCAGCAGCCCAACAAGGAAGGTCGGTCAGCCCCAGCATTTT. Translation: CASSPTRKVGQPQHF. Supplemented by reference TRBV11-2 and TRBJ1-5, the full variable domain reads EAGVAQSPRYKIIEKRQSVAFWCNPISGHATLYWYQQILGQGPKLLIQFQNNGVVDDSQLPKDRFSAERLKGVDSTLKIQPAKLEDSAVYLCASSPTRKVGQPQHFGDGTRLSIL.

This clonotype has at least ten counts. The V gene is TRBV19, the J gene TRBJ2-7; 9 nucleotides align to TRBD1. This CDR3 is 15 amino acids long. The germline V gene has CDR1 LNHDA and CDR2 SQIVND (reference sequence). Trimming removed 2 bases from V and 3 bases from J; junction bases left unmatched: 5. The CDR3 sequence: CASSITGTGNYEQYF. CDR3 coding DNA: TGTGCCAGTAGTATAACGGGGACAGGGAACTACGAGCAGTACTTC.

As regards this clonotype: At one end the junction does not follow the germline gene, possibly because of a read error. The chain employs TRBV20-1 and TRBJ1-2, with D possibly matching TRBD1 (5 bases). The germline V gene encodes CDR1 DFQATT and CDR2 SNEGSKA (reference sequence). The CDR3 length is 12 residues. For the CDR3, the DNA is TGCAGTGCTGGAGATTCAGGGTTCGGCTCCACCTTC. Translating it yields CSAGDSGFGSTF.

This clonotype has ten or more counts. The genes are TRBV19 and TRBJ2-1; 11 bases match TRBD1. J gave up 5 bases and V 6 bases, and 12 bases lay outside the gene matches. The CDR3 spans 17 residues. Germline V gives CDR1 LNHDA, CDR2 SQIVND (reference sequence). The CDR3 nucleotides are TGTGCCAGTAGCACTGGACAGGGGGCAAAGGTAGACAATGAGCAGTTCTTC. Residues: CASSTGQGAKVDNEQFF.

This clonotype was seen once. This rearrangement joins TRBV2 to TRBJ2-2; the D is unclear. There are 17 residues in the CDR3. The V gene lost 1 base and the J gene lost 0 bases, with 12 bases spanning the gap. The germline V gene encodes CDR1 SNHLY and CDR2 FYNNEI. This CDR3 is CASSEGGRSANTGELFF. DNA for the CDR3: TGTGCCAGCAGTGAAGGTGGGCGGAGCGCGAACACCGGGGAGCTGTTTTTT.

This clonotype was seen only a few times. This chain joins TRBV11-3 and TRBJ2-7; 8 bases are shared with TRBD1. Germline values: CDR1 SGHNT, CDR2 YENEEA. J gave up 3 bases and V 5 bases, and 6 bases lay outside the gene matches. The CDR3 spans 14 residues. The CDR3 loop is CASSPDRVLYEQYF. CDR3 DNA sequence: TGTGCCAGCAGCCCGGACAGGGTTCTCTACGAGCAGTACTTC.

The chain employs TRBV6-5 and TRBJ2-5; D may match TRBD1 or TRBD2 (5 bases each). The V and J ends lost 6 bases and 5 bases respectively, with 19 bases between them. The germline CDR1 and CDR2 sequences are MNHEY and SVGAGI. The CDR3 length is 15 residues. The CDR3 DNA follows: TGTGCCAGCAGAAATGACAGAGGGCCCCCCGAGACCCAGTACTTC. The encoded protein is CASRNDRGPPETQYF.

The genes are TRBV3-1 and TRBJ2-7; D gene unclear. The germline V and J ends were trimmed by 1 base and 2 bases, with 9 bases remaining between them. CDR3 size: 14 residues. Germline values: CDR1 LGHDT, CDR2 YNNKEL (reference sequence). CDR3 nucleotide sequence: TGTGCCAGCAGCCAAGTAGCTTATACCTACGAGCAGTACTTC. Translated, it gives CASSQVAYTYEQYF.

This clonotype showed up just once. This chain uses TRBV12-3 or TRBV12-4 with TRBJ1-2; D is uncertain. V lost 4 bases and J lost 10, with 19 bases in between. This CDR3 spans 14 amino acids. The CDR3 protein is CASSSRTSGSIYTF. DNA for the CDR3: TGTGCCAGCAGTTCGAGGACTAGCGGGAGTATCTACACCTTC.

This clonotype showed up many times. The V gene is TRBV7-9, the J gene TRBJ2-5; D gene uncertain. V lost 4 bases, J lost 3 bases, and 9 bases lay in between. The CDR3 is 13 amino acids. The V gene's germline CDR1 is SEHNR and CDR2 FQNEAQ (reference sequence). CDR3 coding DNA: TGTGCCAGCAGCTCCCAATGGGAAGAGACCCAGTACTTC. It specifies CASSSQWEETQYF.

The V gene is TRBV20-1, the J gene TRBJ2-7; TRBD2 might be the D (5 bases). With 1 base removed from V and 3 bases from J, the gap between germline ends came to 10 bases. Germline CDR1 and CDR2: DFQATT and SNEGSKA (reference sequence). The CDR3 covers 13 residues. The chain's CDR3 is CSARGGLDYEQYF. The CDR3 bases are TGCAGTGCTAGAGGCGGACTCGACTACGAGCAGTACTTC.

This clonotype was observed at least ten times. V gene TRBV12-3 or TRBV12-4 combines with J gene TRBJ1-2; the match to TRBD1 covers 9 bases. The CDR3 loop spans 16 amino acids. Trimming took 4 bases from V and 0 from J; bases not matched to a gene: 6. CDR3 amino acids: CASSSGTGLSNYGYTF. The CDR3 DNA reads TGTGCCAGCAGTTCGGGGACAGGGCTATCTAACTATGGCTACACCTTC.

This clonotype came up a few times. The chain has TRBV6-6 and TRBJ2-5; either TRBD1 or TRBD2 may supply D (6 bases each). The CDR3 spans 15 residues. With 2 bases removed from V and 1 base from J, the gap between germline ends came to 11 bases. Germline assignment: CDR1 MNHNY and CDR2 SVGAGI (reference sequence). The CDR3 DNA reads as TGTGCCAGCAGTTACGCGGGACAACCCCAAGAGACCCAGTACTTC. Amino acid sequence: CASSYAGQPQETQYF.

This clonotype was recorded a few times. The CDR3 sequence: CASSLGRGSKNIQYF. CDR3 sequence (DNA): TGTGCCAGCAGCTTAGGGAGGGGATCCAAAAACATTCAGTACTTC. The V gene is TRBV7-8, the J gene TRBJ2-4; a weak D match, TRBD2 (6 bases). The V end lost 1 base, the J end lost 2 bases, and 9 bases lay between the germline ends. The V gene's germline CDR1 is SGHVS and CDR2 FQNEAQ. The CDR3 runs 15 residues.

Concerning this clonotype: Relative to the germline gene, one junction end is altered; a read error may explain this. This rearrangement joins TRBV4-2 to TRBJ2-1; D is perhaps TRBD1 or TRBD2 (5 bases each). Per germline, CDR1 LGHNA and CDR2 YNFKEQ. This CDR3 is built from 14 residues. The CDR3 DNA follows: TGTGCCAGCAGCGGGGCTAGCTTGGCCAATGAGCAGTTCTTT. Its translation is CASSGASLANEQFF.

This rearrangement joins TRBV24-1 to TRBJ1-2; possibly TRBD1 for D (6 bases). There are 14 residues in the CDR3. Per germline, CDR1 KGHDR and CDR2 SFDVKD. Trimming cost V 7 bases and J 8 bases, with 19 bases left between them. The CDR3 DNA is TGTGCCACCAGCGCAAGGACAGACCTCTACGGCTACACCTTC. This translates into CATSARTDLYGYTF.

The chain carries TRBV5-1 and TRBJ1-4; 8 bases align to TRBD1. The CDR3 runs 14 residues. CDR1 SGHRS and CDR2 YFSETQ come from the germline V gene. V gave up 3 bases and J gave up 10 bases; unmatched junction bases: 8. The CDR3 here is CASSSTGTGGKLFF. CDR3 coding DNA: TGCGCCAGCAGCTCTACCGGGACAGGAGGAAAACTGTTTTTT.

This clonotype was observed a few times. CDR3 amino acids: CASSHGGKTGELFF. DNA of the CDR3: TGTGCCAGCAGCCACGGGGGCAAAACCGGGGAGCTGTTTTTT. The genes are TRBV3-1 and TRBJ2-2, with D perhaps assigned TRBD1 or TRBD2 (6 bases each). The germline CDR1 and CDR2 sequences are LGHDT and YNNKEL (reference sequence). V was cut by 3 bases and J by 5 bases, with 10 bases left in between. This CDR3 has 14 amino acids.

This clonotype showed up many times. CDR3 region: CASSLGGEQYF. The CDR3 DNA sequence: TGTGCCAGCAGTTTAGGGGGCGAGCAGTACTTC. The rearrangement joins TRBV12-3 or TRBV12-4 to TRBJ2-7, with unresolved D. Trimming left V 1 base short and J 6 bases short, with 4 bases between. The CDR3 contains 11 residues.

This clonotype showed up many times. The chain has TRBV6-5 and TRBJ1-5, with TRBD1 matching over 7 bases. V shed 5 bases, J shed 3 bases, and the junction held 1 base outside the gene matches. Per the germline V gene, CDR1 is MNHEY and CDR2 is SVGAGI. This CDR3 contains 13 residues. In nucleotides, the CDR3 is TGTGCCAGCAGTACAGGGGTCAATCAGCCCCAGCATTTT. Protein sequence: CASSTGVNQPQHF.

This chain joins TRBV7-6 and TRBJ2-5; D gene unclear. Germline loops: CDR1 SGHVS, CDR2 FNYEAQ. V shed 1 base and J shed 4 bases, with 13 bases lying between them. The CDR3 has 15 residues. CDR3 DNA sequence: TGTGCCAGCAGCTTAGAACCGGCGGTGGGAGAGACCCAGTACTTC. Protein product: CASSLEPAVGETQYF.